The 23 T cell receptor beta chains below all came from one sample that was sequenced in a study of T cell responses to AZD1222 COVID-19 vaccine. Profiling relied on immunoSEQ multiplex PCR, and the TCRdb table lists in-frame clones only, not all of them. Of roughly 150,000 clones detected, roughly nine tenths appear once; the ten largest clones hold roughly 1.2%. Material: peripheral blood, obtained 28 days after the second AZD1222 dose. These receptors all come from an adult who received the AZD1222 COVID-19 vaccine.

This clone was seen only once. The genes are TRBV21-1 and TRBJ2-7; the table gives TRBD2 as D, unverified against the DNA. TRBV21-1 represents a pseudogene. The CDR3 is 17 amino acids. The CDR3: CASSSRPSGIEKYEQYF. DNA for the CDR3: TGTGCCAGCAGCTCCCGGCCTAGCGGGATTGAGAAGTACGAGCAGTACTTC.

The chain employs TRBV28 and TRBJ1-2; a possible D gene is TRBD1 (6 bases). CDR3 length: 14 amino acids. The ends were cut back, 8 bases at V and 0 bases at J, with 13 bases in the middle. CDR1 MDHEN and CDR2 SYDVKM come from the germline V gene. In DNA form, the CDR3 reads TGTGCCAGCTTTAACAGGGACACTAACTATGGCTACACCTTC. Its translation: CASFNRDTNYGYTF.

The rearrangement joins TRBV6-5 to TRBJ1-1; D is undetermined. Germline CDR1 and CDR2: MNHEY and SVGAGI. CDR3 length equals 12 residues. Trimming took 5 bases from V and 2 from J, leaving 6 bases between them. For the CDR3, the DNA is TGTGCCAGCAGTATAATTAACACTGAAGCTTTCTTT. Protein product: CASSIINTEAFF.

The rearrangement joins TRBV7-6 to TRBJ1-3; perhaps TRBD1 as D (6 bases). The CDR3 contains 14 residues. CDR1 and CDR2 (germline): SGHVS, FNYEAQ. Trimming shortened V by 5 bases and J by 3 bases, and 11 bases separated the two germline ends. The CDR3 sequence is CASSPRTDGNTIYF. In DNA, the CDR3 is TGTGCCAGCAGCCCTCGGACAGATGGAAACACCATATATTTT.

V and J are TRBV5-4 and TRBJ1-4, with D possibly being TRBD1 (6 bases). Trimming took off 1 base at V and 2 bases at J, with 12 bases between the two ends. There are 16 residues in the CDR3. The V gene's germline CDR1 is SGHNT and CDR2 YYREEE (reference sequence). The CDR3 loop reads CASSLSRGGTNEKLFF. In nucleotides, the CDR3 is TGTGCCAGCAGCTTGTCCAGGGGAGGGACTAATGAAAAACTGTTTTTT. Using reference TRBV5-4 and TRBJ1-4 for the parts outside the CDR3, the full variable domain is ETGVTQSPTHLIKTRGQQVTLRCSSQSGHNTVSWYQQALGQGPQFIFQYYREEENGRGNFPPRFSGLQFPNYSSELNVNALELDDSALYLCASSLSRGGTNEKLFFGSGTQLSVL.

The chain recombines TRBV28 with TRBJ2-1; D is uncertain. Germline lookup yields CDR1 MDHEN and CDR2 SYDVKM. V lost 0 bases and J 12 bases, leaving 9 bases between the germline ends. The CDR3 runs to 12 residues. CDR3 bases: TGTGCCAGCAGTTTATGGAGCCACGGGCAGTTCTTC. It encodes CASSLWSHGQFF. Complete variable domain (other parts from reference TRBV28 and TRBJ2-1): DVKVTQSSRYLVKRTGEKVFLECVQDMDHENMFWYRQDPGLGLRLIYFSYDVKMKEKGDIPEGYSVSREKKERFSLILESASTNQTSMYLCASSLWSHGQFFGPGTRLTVL.

In nucleotides, the CDR3 is TGCGCCAGCAGCTTGGACGGGAGCCTTGGCGAGCAGTACTTC. It specifies CASSLDGSLGEQYF. This chain connects TRBV5-1 to TRBJ2-7; TRBD2 is a possible D gene (6 bases). The CDR3 is 14 residues long. Per germline, CDR1 SGHRS and CDR2 YFSETQ. V lost 0 bases and J lost 6, with 13 bases in between.

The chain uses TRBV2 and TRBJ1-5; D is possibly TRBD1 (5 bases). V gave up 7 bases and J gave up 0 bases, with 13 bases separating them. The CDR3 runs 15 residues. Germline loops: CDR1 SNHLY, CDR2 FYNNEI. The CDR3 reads CASKDTGASNQPQHF. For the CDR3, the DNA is TGTGCCAGCAAGGACACAGGCGCTAGCAATCAGCCCCAGCATTTT. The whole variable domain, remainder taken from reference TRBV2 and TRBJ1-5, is EPEVTQTPSHQVTQMGQEVILRCVPISNHLYFYWYRQILGQKVEFLVSFYNNEISEKSEIFDDQFSVERPDGSNFTLKIRSTKLEDSAMYFCASKDTGASNQPQHFGDGTRLSIL.

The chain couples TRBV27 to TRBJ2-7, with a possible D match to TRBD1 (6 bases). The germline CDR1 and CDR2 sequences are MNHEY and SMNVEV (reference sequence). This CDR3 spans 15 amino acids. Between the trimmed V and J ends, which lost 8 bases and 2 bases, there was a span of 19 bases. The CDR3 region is CASGSTGLSPYEQYF. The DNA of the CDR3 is TGTGCCAGCGGTTCTACAGGGCTAAGCCCCTACGAGCAGTACTTC.

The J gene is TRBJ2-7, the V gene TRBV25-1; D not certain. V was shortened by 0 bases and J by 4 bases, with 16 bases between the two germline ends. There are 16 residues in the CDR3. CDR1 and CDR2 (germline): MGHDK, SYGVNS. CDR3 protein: CASSEYGEGKAYEQYF. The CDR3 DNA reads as TGTGCCAGCAGTGAATATGGGGAAGGGAAAGCTTACGAGCAGTACTTC.

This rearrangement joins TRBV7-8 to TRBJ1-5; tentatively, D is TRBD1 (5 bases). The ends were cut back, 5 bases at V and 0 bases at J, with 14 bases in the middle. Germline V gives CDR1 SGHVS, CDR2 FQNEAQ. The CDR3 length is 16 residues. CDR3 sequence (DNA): TGTGCCAGCAGCCCACGTAGGGGATATAGCAATCAGCCCCAGCATTTT. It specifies CASSPRRGYSNQPQHF.

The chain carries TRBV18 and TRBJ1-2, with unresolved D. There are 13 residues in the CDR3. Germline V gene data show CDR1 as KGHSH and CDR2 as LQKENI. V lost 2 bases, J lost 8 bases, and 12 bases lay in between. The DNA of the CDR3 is TGTGCCAGCTCACCAGGGCCCAGGCAGGGCTACACCTTC. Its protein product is CASSPGPRQGYTF.

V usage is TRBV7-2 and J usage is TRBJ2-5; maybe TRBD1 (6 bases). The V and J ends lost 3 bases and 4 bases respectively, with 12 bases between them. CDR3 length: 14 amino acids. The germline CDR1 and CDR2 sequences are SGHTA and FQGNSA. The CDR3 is CASSFQGWAETQYF. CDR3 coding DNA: TGTGCCAGCAGCTTTCAGGGGTGGGCAGAGACCCAGTACTTC.

The CDR3 spells CASSSQQGSPLHF. The CDR3 DNA is TGTGCCAGCAGTTCTCAACAGGGTTCACCCCTCCACTTT. The rearrangement links TRBV3-1 (or the pseudogene TRBV3-2) to TRBJ1-6, with D possibly matching TRBD1 (6 bases). The V gene lost 6 bases and the J gene lost 9 bases, with 12 bases spanning the gap. This CDR3 is built from 13 residues. The germline gives CDR1 LGHDT, CDR2 YNNKEL (reference sequence).

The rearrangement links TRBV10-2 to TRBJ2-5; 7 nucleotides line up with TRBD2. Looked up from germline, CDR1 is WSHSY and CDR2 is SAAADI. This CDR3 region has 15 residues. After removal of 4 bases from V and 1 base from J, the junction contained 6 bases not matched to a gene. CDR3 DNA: TGCGCCAGCAGTGGTGTAGCGGGCTTCCAAGAGACCCAGTACTTC. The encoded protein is CASSGVAGFQETQYF.

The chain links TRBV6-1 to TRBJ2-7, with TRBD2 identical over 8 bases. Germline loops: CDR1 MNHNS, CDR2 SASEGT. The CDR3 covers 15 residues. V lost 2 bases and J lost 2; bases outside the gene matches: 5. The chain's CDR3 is CASSEPRLAPYEQYF. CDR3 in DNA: TGTGCCAGCAGTGAACCGAGACTAGCGCCCTACGAGCAGTACTTC.

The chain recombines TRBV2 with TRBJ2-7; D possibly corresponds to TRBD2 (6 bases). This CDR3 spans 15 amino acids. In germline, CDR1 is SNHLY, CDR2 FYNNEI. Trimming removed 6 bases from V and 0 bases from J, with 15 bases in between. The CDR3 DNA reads TGTGCCAGCAGGGAACGACTAGTTGACTCCTACGAGCAGTACTTC. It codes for CASRERLVDSYEQYF.

DNA of the CDR3: TGTGCCACCAGTGATTTTGGCAGGGGGCTGCAAGAGACCCAGTACTTC. This codes for CATSDFGRGLQETQYF. This chain joins TRBV24-1 and TRBJ2-5; 8 nucleotides agree with TRBD1. Losses at the gene ends were 1 base for V and 2 bases for J; bases not matched to a gene: 5. The CDR3 has 16 residues. Per the germline V gene, CDR1 is KGHDR and CDR2 is SFDVKD.

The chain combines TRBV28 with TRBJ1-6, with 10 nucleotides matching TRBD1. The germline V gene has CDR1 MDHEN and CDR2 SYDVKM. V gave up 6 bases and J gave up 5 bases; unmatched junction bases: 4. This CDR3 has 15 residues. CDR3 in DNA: TGTGCCAGCAGGACAGGGGGCTACAATAATTCACCCCTCCACTTT. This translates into CASRTGGYNNSPLHF.

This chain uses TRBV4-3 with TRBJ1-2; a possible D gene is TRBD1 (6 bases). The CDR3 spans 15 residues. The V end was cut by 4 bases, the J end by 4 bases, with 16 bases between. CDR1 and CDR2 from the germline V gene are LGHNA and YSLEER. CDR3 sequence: CASSPQGRGAYGYTF. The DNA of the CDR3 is TGCGCCAGCAGCCCTCAGGGGAGGGGAGCCTATGGCTACACCTTC.

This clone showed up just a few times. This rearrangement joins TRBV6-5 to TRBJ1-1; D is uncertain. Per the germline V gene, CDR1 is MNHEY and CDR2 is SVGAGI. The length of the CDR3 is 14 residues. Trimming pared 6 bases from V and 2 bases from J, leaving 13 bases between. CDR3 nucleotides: TGTGCCAGCAGAAAGGAAGTAGCAAACACTGAAGCTTTCTTT. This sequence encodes CASRKEVANTEAFF.

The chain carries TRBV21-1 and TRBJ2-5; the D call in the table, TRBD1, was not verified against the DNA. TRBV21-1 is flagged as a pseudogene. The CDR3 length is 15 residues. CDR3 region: CASSKRSRGWETQYF. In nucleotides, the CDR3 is TGTGCCAGCAGCAAAAGGAGCAGGGGTTGGGAGACCCAGTACTTC.

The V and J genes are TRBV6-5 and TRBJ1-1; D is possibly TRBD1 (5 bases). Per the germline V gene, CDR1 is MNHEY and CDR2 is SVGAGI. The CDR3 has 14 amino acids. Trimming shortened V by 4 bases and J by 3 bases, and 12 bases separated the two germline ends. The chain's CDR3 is CASSFGGVDTEAFF. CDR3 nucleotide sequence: TGTGCCAGCAGTTTCGGGGGAGTGGACACTGAAGCTTTCTTT.